This T cell receptor (beta chain) was sequenced in a study of shared clonotypes between healthy human individuals (dated by TCRdb to about 2020). In the study overall: Two women and a few men aged 18 to 49 years were included in the cohort. For each donor, three plates each were used for CD4 naive and CD4 memory, two plates were used for CD8 naive, and one plate was used for CD8 memory. To estimate repertoire size and how much clonotypes are shared between individuals, the study performed deep sequencing of blood TCR repertoires from a handful of healthy adults. To increase sequencing depth and limit assay-specific biases, different laboratories used diverse techniques to prepare libraries and sequence TCR repertoires. Each donor's leukapheresis produced roughly between roughly 0.9 and 8.9 billion PBMCs.

Using the deep immunoSEQ assay, TCR CDR3 regions were amplified from genomic DNA by multiplex PCR. For each cell subset, the extracted genomic DNA was distributed evenly across all wells of several immunoSEQ 96-well plates, and each plate served as one replicate. For sorted subsets, each replicate PCR was loaded with about 200 ng genomic DNA, equivalent to 30,000 or so T cell genomes. The purified libraries were quantified using a Qubit 3.0 fluorometer, sized with a Bioanalyzer 2100, and then quantified again using the KAPA Library Quantification kit. Every immunoSEQ 96-well plate was sequenced on a dedicated single-read 150-cycle Illumina NextSeq 550 flow cell. For the original study's pipeline: Because the immunoSEQ output held only junctional sequences and lacked quality scores, the filtering could not match the filtering applied to full-length reads. Sequences were annotated with PyIR, a Python wrapper for IgBLAST v1.9, and V/J genes and CDR3 were assigned using IMGT germline references. Reads were filtered out if the reads had weak V/J assignments (E-value above 1e-6), no CDR3, stop codons, out-of-frame junctions, or ambiguous translated residues. V3J clonotypes were defined as sequences sharing an identical inferred V gene, J gene, and CDR3 amino acid sequence. Percentage overlap between repertoires was calculated by dividing the number of shared unique clonotypes by the size of the smaller repertoire. Richness of each repertoire was evaluated using RTK rarefaction, the Chao1 estimator, and Recon v2.1 estimates of unobserved clonotypes. OLGA was used to compute generation probabilities for all TCRbeta clonotypes that the gDNA method yielded from a handful of donors. TCRdb obtained this table from immuneACCESS and retained in-frame rearrangements with V and J assigned. These tables miss some clones; where compared with another copy, unresolved V genes account for less than half of the shortfall, and the remainder is unexplained. V and J calls and clone size are those listed in that table; D and trimming were worked out from the DNA. This sample gives roughly 700,000 clones in total; around 72% of them show up just once. The leading ten clones occupy approximately 1.7% of the sample.

The donors were healthy, HIV-negative adults with no recently reported acute infections or vaccinations. Only Caucasian adults living in Nashville, Tennessee, USA were represented among the donors. Magnetic negative selection was used to enrich CD4+ T cells, after which naive cells were positively selected on CD45RA and the negative fraction became the memory subset. Blood was obtained by leukapheresis, after which PBMCs were separated by Ficoll-Histopaque density gradient centrifugation and cryopreserved in liquid nitrogen vapor phase. Analytical flow cytometry was used to check the purity and quantity of every magnetically sorted T cell population. Genomic DNA was isolated from every sorted fraction and measured by UV absorbance on a Nanodrop 2000c. Of note for this clone: This receptor's antigen is unknown. Base qualities are not at hand, and no much larger clone is one base apart.

For CDR1 and CDR2, the germline V gene (reference sequence) lists MNHEY and SMNVEV. The germline V and J ends show losses of 8 bases and 1 base respectively, and no gene match explains 10 bases of the junction. The CDR3 sequence holds 16 residues, the cysteine and phenylalanine included. Kept here is only the CDR3 DNA, which spans 48 bases and is read in frame from base 1. Results the study describes overall, beyond this receptor: Naive subsets generally had larger estimated clonotype richness than memory subsets. Incomplete sequencing was indicated by rarefaction of sorted-subset datasets, despite the large sequencing depth. Sampling was restricted to blood, and TCR repertoires in tissues likely differ from the TCR repertoires found in blood. About 5% of naive CD4, 3.5% of naive CD8, about 2.1% of memory CD4, and about 0.4% of memory CD8 clonotypes were shared across several donors. Pairwise subsampling led to the expectation that sequencing depth would affect the degree of clonotype sharing among donors. Compared with non-shared clonotypes, clonotypes shared by all four sorted-subset donors had higher generation probabilities. Because the study included only a small number of donors, the genetic and exposure-history diversity represented was limited.

Sequenced material: memory CD4+ T cells sorted from blood. The cell subset or site label corresponds to: CD45RA-negative fraction. This clonotype was obtained from a woman aged 25-40 years in good health. Recombination connected TRBV27 to TRBJ1-2, and 10 bases in between align with TRBD1. The nucleotide sequence reads TGTGCCAGCCGGACGACAGGGGGCTGGGTTAACTATGGCTACACCTTC. Translated, this gives CASRTTGGWVNYGYTF.